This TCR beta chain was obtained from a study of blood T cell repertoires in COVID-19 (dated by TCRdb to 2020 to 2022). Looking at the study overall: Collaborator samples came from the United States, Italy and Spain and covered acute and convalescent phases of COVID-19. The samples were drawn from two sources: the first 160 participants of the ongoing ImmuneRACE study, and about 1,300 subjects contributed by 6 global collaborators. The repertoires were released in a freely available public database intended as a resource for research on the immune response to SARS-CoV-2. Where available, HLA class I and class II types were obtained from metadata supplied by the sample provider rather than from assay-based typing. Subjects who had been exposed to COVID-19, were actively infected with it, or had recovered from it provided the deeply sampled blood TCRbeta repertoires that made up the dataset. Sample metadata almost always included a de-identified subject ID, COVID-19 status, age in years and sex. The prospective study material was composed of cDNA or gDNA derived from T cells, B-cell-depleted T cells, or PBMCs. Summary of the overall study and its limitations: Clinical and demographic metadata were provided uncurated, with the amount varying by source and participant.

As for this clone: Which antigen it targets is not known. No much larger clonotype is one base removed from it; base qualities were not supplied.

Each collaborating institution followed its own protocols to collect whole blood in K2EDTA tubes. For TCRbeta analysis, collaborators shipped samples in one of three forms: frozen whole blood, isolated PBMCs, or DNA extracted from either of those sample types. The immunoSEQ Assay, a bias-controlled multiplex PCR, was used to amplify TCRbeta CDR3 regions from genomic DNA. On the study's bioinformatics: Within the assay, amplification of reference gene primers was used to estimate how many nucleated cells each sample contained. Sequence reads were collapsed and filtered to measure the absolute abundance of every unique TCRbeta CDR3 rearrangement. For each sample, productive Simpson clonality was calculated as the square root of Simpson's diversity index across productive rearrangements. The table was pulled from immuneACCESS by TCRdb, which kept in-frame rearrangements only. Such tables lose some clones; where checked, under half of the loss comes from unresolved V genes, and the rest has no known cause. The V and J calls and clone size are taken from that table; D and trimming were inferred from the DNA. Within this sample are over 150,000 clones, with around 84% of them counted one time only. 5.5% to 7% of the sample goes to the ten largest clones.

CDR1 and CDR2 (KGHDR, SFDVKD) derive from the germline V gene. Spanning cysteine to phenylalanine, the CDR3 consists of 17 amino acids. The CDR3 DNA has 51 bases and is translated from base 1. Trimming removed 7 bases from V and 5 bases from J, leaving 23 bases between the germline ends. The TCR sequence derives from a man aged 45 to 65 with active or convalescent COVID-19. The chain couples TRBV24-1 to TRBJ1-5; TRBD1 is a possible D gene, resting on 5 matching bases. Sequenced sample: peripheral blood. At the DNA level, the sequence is TGTGCCACCAGCCCCGGAGGGACCCCCAAGGCCGATCAGCCCCAGCATTTT. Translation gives CATSPGGTPKADQPQHF.